One sample yielded the 27 T cell receptor beta chains listed below, sequenced in a study of cytomegalovirus exposure and HLA in healthy donors. PCR amplification relied on 60 Vbeta primers (plus 13 Jbeta primers). Only in-frame clones appear in the TCRdb table, and some are missing; sequencing was by immunoSEQ multiplex PCR. This table has 160,000 or so clones, roughly 80% appearing once. The sample was PBMCs. The receptor set was obtained from a man aged 30 to 39 in good health and CMV-seronegative.

This chain uses TRBV12-5 with TRBJ1-1; 8 bases align to TRBD1. This CDR3 comprises 15 residues. V lost 2 bases to trimming and J lost 2 bases; unmatched junction nucleotides: 4. Germline V gene sequence: CDR1 LGHNT, CDR2 FRNRAP. Here the CDR3 DNA reads TGTGCTAGTGGTTTGTACAGGGGGGGAAACACTGAAGCTTTCTTT. Its protein product is CASGLYRGGNTEAFF.

The chain links TRBV6-6 to TRBJ1-2, with no clear D. The ends were cut back, 6 bases at V and 2 bases at J, with 19 bases in the middle. In germline, CDR1 is MNHNY, CDR2 SVGAGI (reference sequence). This CDR3 has 16 amino acids. CDR3 nucleotide sequence: TGTGCCAGCAGCCTGCCAGTTATAGTTAGCAACTATGGCTACACCTTC. Protein sequence: CASSLPVIVSNYGYTF.

This rearrangement joins TRBV6-5 to TRBJ1-6; tentative D call: TRBD1 (6 bases). V dropped 6 bases and J dropped 5 bases, with 11 bases sitting between them. CDR1 MNHEY and CDR2 SVGAGI come from the germline V gene. The CDR3 totals 14 residues. The CDR3 DNA is TGTGCCAGCAGCCGGGACAAGGATAATTCACCCCTCCACTTT. Translating gives CASSRDKDNSPLHF.

The V call is TRBV30, the J call TRBJ1-1, with 12 nucleotides matching TRBD1. Per the germline V gene, CDR1 is GTSNPN and CDR2 is SVGIG (reference sequence). With 5 bases clipped from V and 6 bases from J, the junction kept 7 bases outside the gene matches. This CDR3 has 14 amino acids. CDR3 nucleotide sequence: TGTGCCTGGGGAACCGGGACAGGGGGCCCTGAAGCTTTCTTT. This translates into CAWGTGTGGPEAFF.

V is TRBV4-1 and J is TRBJ1-1; TRBD1 agrees at 8 bases. CDR1 is MGHRA and CDR2 is YSYEKL in the germline V gene. V trimming: 4 bases; J trimming: 1 base; junction bases outside the gene matches: 5. The CDR3 totals 15 residues. The CDR3 coding sequence is TGCGCCAGCAGCCTAACAGGGGGGGAGAACACTGAAGCTTTCTTT. It translates to CASSLTGGENTEAFF.

The chain is built from TRBV30 and TRBJ2-1; D unresolved. V gave up 0 bases and J gave up 4 bases, with 7 bases separating them. CDR3 length equals 13 residues. Germline values: CDR1 GTSNPN, CDR2 SVGIG (reference sequence). CDR3 DNA sequence: TGTGCCTGGAGTGTAAGCGCGTACAATGAGCAGTTCTTC. It translates to CAWSVSAYNEQFF.

In the case of this clone: Other nucleotide sequences in the sample specify the same CDR3. This chain joins TRBV18 and TRBJ2-7; 10 nucleotides align to TRBD1. CDR1 and CDR2 (germline): KGHSH, LQKENI. The CDR3 sequence is 14 residues long. Trimming cost V 5 bases and J 5 bases; bases outside gene matches: 6. The CDR3 spells CASSAGTGEDEQYF. The DNA of the CDR3 is TGTGCCAGCTCAGCCGGGACAGGGGAGGACGAGCAGTACTTC.

The chain links TRBV30 to TRBJ2-2; D may be TRBD2 (5 bases). Trimming pared 3 bases from V and 5 bases from J, leaving 10 bases between. The CDR3 is 13 residues long. CDR1 and CDR2 (germline): GTSNPN, SVGIG (reference sequence). The CDR3 sequence is CAWREGLTGELFF. For the CDR3, the DNA is TGTGCCTGGAGAGAGGGTTTAACCGGGGAGCTGTTTTTT.

The CDR3 reads CAWSPLAGYNEQFF. CDR3 coding DNA: TGTGCCTGGAGTCCACTAGCGGGCTACAATGAGCAGTTCTTC. V gene TRBV30 combines with J gene TRBJ2-1; 9 bases are a match to TRBD2. Germline loops: CDR1 GTSNPN, CDR2 SVGIG (reference sequence). CDR3 length equals 14 residues. Unmatched junction bases numbered 2, after V lost 2 bases and J lost 3 bases.

The J gene is TRBJ2-2, the V gene TRBV28; 10 positions agree with TRBD1. CDR1 and CDR2 (germline): MDHEN, SYDVKM. The V gene end was trimmed by 6 bases and the J gene end by 8 bases; junction bases not matched to a gene: 9. CDR3 length: 15 residues. CDR3 DNA sequence: TGTGCCAGCAGCCCGGGGGACAGGGGTACGGGGGAGCTGTTTTTT. Translated, it gives CASSPGDRGTGELFF.

This sequence joins TRBV30 and TRBJ2-3; D is possibly TRBD1 (7 bases). The CDR3 is made up of 14 amino acids. Germline V gene lookup returns CDR1 GTSNPN and CDR2 SVGIG (reference sequence). V was shortened by 6 bases and J by 1 base, with 14 bases between the two germline ends. The CDR3: CACNRGGGTDTQYF. The DNA of the CDR3 is TGTGCCTGCAACAGGGGCGGGGGCACAGATACGCAGTATTTT.

The V and J genes are TRBV30 and TRBJ2-7, with TRBD2 identical over 8 bases. The junction had 3 bases not matched to a gene; V was cut back by 0 bases and J by 2 bases. Germline CDR1 is GTSNPN and CDR2 is SVGIG (reference sequence). This CDR3 comprises 14 residues. CDR3 sequence reads: CAWSVLRGAYEQYF. Here the CDR3 DNA reads TGTGCCTGGAGTGTATTGCGGGGGGCCTACGAGCAGTACTTC.

This clone has a handful of counts. J is TRBJ1-4 and V is TRBV4-1; D ambiguous. This CDR3 is built from 14 residues. Between the trimmed V and J ends, which lost 8 bases and 8 bases, there was a span of 18 bases. Germline CDR1 is MGHRA and CDR2 is YSYEKL. CDR3 amino acids: CASLQEGSEEKLFF. The DNA for the CDR3 is TGCGCCAGCCTTCAGGAAGGGAGCGAAGAAAAACTGTTTTTT.

J is TRBJ1-2 and V is TRBV6-6; D gene ambiguous. Deletions cut 6 bases from V and 4 bases from J, with 18 bases between. This CDR3 contains 15 residues. The germline V gene has CDR1 MNHNY and CDR2 SVGAGI (reference sequence). The CDR3 here is CASRHREVVVYGYTF. CDR3 DNA: TGTGCCAGCAGGCACCGGGAGGTTGTGGTCTATGGCTACACCTTC.

J is TRBJ1-2 and V is TRBV6-5; no definite D call. This CDR3 comprises 14 residues. Trimming removed 2 bases at V and 7 bases at J, with 14 bases between. Germline V gives CDR1 MNHEY, CDR2 SVGAGI. As DNA, the CDR3 is TGTGCCAGCAGTTACGCTGGAGGCCCCGGTGGCTACACCTTC. Translating it yields CASSYAGGPGGYTF.

The chain uses TRBV9 and TRBJ2-1; 7 bases fit TRBD2. Losses at the gene ends were 0 bases for V and 7 bases for J; bases not matched to a gene: 7. This CDR3 has 15 amino acids. The germline CDR1 and CDR2 sequences are SGDLS and YYNGEE. This CDR3 reads CASSVAEGGSNEQFF. Here the CDR3 DNA reads TGTGCCAGCAGCGTAGCTGAAGGCGGGAGTAATGAGCAGTTCTTC.

The J gene is TRBJ1-1, the V gene TRBV30, with a tentative D call TRBD1 (5 bases). The CDR3 loop spans 15 amino acids. The germline V gene has CDR1 GTSNPN and CDR2 SVGIG (reference sequence). Trimming took off 0 bases at V and 7 bases at J, with 18 bases between the two ends. Here the CDR3 DNA reads TGTGCCTGGAGTGTACGGGGGGGAGGATTTTTTGAAGCTTTCTTT. As protein: CAWSVRGGGFFEAFF.

J is TRBJ1-5 and V is TRBV19, with D possibly matching TRBD1 (6 bases). This CDR3 contains 15 residues. CDR1 is LNHDA, CDR2 SQIVND, per germline (reference sequence). Trimming stripped 5 bases from V and 4 bases from J, with 15 bases between. As DNA, the CDR3 is TGTGCCAGTAGTCCTATGACAGGAACTAATCAGCCCCAGCATTTT. Translating it yields CASSPMTGTNQPQHF.

CDR3 loop: CAWSGQGWRAEAFF. The CDR3 DNA reads TGTGCCTGGAGTGGACAGGGCTGGAGGGCTGAAGCTTTCTTT. The chain uses TRBV30 and TRBJ1-1; TRBD1 matches at 7 bases. The CDR3 covers 14 residues. The J segment lost 6 bases and the V segment lost 1 base, leaving 8 bases of the junction unmatched. Looked up from germline, CDR1 is GTSNPN and CDR2 is SVGIG (reference sequence).

The gene calls are TRBV12-5 and TRBJ2-3, with a weak D call TRBD1 (6 bases). CDR1 and CDR2 from the germline V gene are LGHNT and FRNRAP. This CDR3 has 17 amino acids. Deletions cut 0 bases from V and 0 bases from J, with 13 bases between. Written as DNA, the CDR3 is TGTGCTAGTGGTTTGGTACGCAGGGGTCAAAGCACAGATACGCAGTATTTT. Translation gives CASGLVRRGQSTDTQYF.

The rearrangement links TRBV10-1 to TRBJ2-3; tentatively, D is TRBD2 (6 bases). The CDR3 sequence is 16 residues long. The V and J ends lost 8 bases and 3 bases respectively, with 21 bases between them. Germline values: CDR1 WNHNN, CDR2 SYGVQD (reference sequence). The CDR3 sequence is CASGRGGGEDTDTQYF. DNA of the CDR3: TGCGCCAGCGGCCGAGGAGGCGGGGAGGATACAGATACGCAGTATTTT.

The chain recombines TRBV9 with TRBJ1-2; no definite D call. There are 16 residues in the CDR3. V lost 0 bases to trimming and J lost 1 base, with 13 bases between them. Germline-derived CDR1 and CDR2 are SGDLS and YYNGEE. The CDR3 bases are TGTGCCAGCAGCGTAGGAGCGGAGAACTTTAACTATGGCTACACCTTC. Translated: CASSVGAENFNYGYTF.

This chain joins TRBV28 and TRBJ2-2; 8 nucleotides align to TRBD1. The germline CDR1 and CDR2 sequences are MDHEN and SYDVKM. CDR3 length equals 18 residues. The V segment lost 5 bases and the J segment 6 bases; nucleotides outside the gene matches: 17. The CDR3 spells CASSTKWGSTRGPGELFF. CDR3 nucleotides: TGTGCCAGCAGTACAAAATGGGGTTCTACCAGGGGGCCCGGGGAGCTGTTTTTT. Variable domain in full (rest from reference TRBV28 and TRBJ2-2): DVKVTQSSRYLVKRTGEKVFLECVQDMDHENMFWYRQDPGLGLRLIYFSYDVKMKEKGDIPEGYSVSREKKERFSLILESASTNQTSMYLCASSTKWGSTRGPGELFFGEGSRLTVL.

The chain employs TRBV6-1 and TRBJ2-5; maybe TRBD2 (6 bases). The last part of the DNA fits TRBJ2-7 better; the J call may be wrong. This CDR3 region has 17 residues. Germline loops: CDR1 MNHNS, CDR2 SASEGT. The chain's CDR3 is CASSAGLGGGLTYEQYF. The DNA of the CDR3 is TGTGCCAGCAGTGCGGGTCTGGGGGGAGGCCTAACGTACGAGCAGTACTTC.

V and J are TRBV19 and TRBJ1-5; a possible D gene is TRBD1 (6 bases). CDR1 and CDR2 (germline): LNHDA, SQIVND (reference sequence). The CDR3 length is 15 residues. Trimming removed 5 bases from V and 1 base from J, with 12 bases in between. Here the CDR3 reads CASSPWTVSNQPQHF. CDR3 DNA: TGTGCCAGTAGTCCGTGGACAGTAAGCAATCAGCCCCAGCATTTT.

The chain joins TRBV28 to TRBJ2-3; 9 bases align to TRBD1. CDR1 is MDHEN and CDR2 is SYDVKM in the germline V gene. V lost 5 bases to trimming and J lost 4 bases; unmatched junction nucleotides: 10. This CDR3 has 16 amino acids. The CDR3 DNA reads as TGTGCCAGCAGTGCAAGACAGGGGGGTTTATCAGATACGCAGTATTTT. It yields the protein CASSARQGGLSDTQYF.

This rearrangement joins TRBV11-2 to TRBJ1-3; unclear D gene. Germline assignment: CDR1 SGHAT and CDR2 FQNNGV. The V and J ends lost 2 bases and 0 bases respectively, with 14 bases between them. CDR3 length: 17 residues. CDR3 residues: CASSLRWEGVSGNTIYF. The CDR3 DNA reads as TGTGCCAGCAGCTTAAGGTGGGAGGGCGTCTCTGGAAACACCATATATTTT.